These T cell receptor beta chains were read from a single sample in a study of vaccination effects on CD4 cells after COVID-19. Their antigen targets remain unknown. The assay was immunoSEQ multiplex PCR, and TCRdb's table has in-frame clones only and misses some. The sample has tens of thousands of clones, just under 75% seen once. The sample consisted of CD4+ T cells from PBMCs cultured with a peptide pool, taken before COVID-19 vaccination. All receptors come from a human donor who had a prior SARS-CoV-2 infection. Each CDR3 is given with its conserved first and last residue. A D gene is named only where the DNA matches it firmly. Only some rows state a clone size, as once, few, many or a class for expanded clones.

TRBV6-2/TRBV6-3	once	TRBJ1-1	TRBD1	CASSYADRGLEAFF	TGTGCCAGCAGTTACGCGGACAGGGGGCTTGAAGCTTTCTTT
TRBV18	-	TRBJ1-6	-	CASSPYGYNSPLHF	TGTGCCAGCTCACCATACGGTTATAATTCACCCCTCCACTTT
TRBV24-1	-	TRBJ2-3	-	CATSERGQSDTQYF	TGTGCCACCAGTGAGCGGGGCCAGTCAGATACGCAGTATTTT
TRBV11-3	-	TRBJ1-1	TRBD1	CASSLRDRGTEAFF	TGTGCCAGCAGCTTACGTGACAGGGGAACTGAAGCTTTCTTT
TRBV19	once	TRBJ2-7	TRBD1	CATAGTAYTHEQYF	TGTGCCACGGCCGGGACAGCGTATACCCACGAGCAGTACTTC
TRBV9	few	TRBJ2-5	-	CASSVGREEETQYF	TGTGCCAGCAGCGTAGGCAGGGAAGAAGAGACCCAGTACTTC
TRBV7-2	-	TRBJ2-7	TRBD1	CASSTDRGTSEQYF	TGTGCCAGCAGCACGGACAGGGGTACGTCCGAGCAGTACTTC
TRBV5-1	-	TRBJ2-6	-	CASSLWDSGANVLTF	TGCGCCAGCAGCTTGTGGGACTCTGGGGCCAACGTCCTGACTTTC
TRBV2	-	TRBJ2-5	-	CASARADSEETQYF	TGTGCCAGCGCTCGGGCGGATTCCGAAGAGACCCAGTACTTC
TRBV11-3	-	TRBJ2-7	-	CASSPGYGTPSSYEQYF	TGTGCCAGCAGCCCCGGGTACGGGACGCCGAGCTCCTACGAGCAGTACTTC
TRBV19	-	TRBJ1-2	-	CASSMYQGGYTF	TGTGCCAGTAGTATGTACCAGGGAGGCTACACCTTC
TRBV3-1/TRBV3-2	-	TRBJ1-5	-	CASSQDITGNSNQPQHF	TGTGCCAGCAGCCAAGATATTACAGGGAATAGCAATCAGCCCCAGCATTTT
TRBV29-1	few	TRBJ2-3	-	CSVTGGRRRTDTQYF	TGCAGCGTCACCGGGGGACGGAGGAGGACAGATACGCAGTATTTT
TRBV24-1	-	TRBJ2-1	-	CATSANAGQAEFF	TGTGCCACCAGTGCTAACGCCGGACAAGCTGAGTTCTTC
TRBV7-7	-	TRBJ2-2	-	CASSLASRGSGGELFF	TGTGCTAGCAGCTTAGCGAGCCGGGGATCGGGCGGGGAGCTGTTTTTT
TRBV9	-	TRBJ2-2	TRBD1	CASSADRGAGELFF	TGTGCCAGCAGCGCAGACAGGGGGGCCGGGGAGCTGTTTTTT
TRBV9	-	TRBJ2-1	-	CASSVSGAVGEQFF	TGTGCCAGCAGCGTTTCGGGGGCGGTCGGTGAGCAGTTCTTC
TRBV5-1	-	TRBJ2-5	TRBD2	CASSRGGAGVETQYF	TGCGCCAGCAGCCGCGGAGGAGCGGGAGTAGAGACCCAGTACTTC
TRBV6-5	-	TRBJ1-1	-	CASRRQNTEAFF	TGTGCCAGCAGACGACAGAACACTGAAGCTTTCTTT
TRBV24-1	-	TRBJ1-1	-	CATSESRAEAFF	TGTGCCACCAGTGAAAGTCGGGCTGAAGCTTTCTTT
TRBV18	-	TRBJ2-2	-	CASSQGWPGGELFF	TGTGCCAGCTCCCAGGGGTGGCCTGGCGGGGAGCTGTTTTTT
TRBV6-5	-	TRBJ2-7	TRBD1	CASTGTAAYEQYF	TGTGCCAGCACAGGGACAGCCGCCTACGAGCAGTACTTC
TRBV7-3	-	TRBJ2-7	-	CAPKGTADYEQYF	TGTGCCCCAAAGGGCACGGCGGACTACGAGCAGTACTTC
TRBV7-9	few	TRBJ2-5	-	CASSLEALLETQYF	TGTGCCAGCAGCTTAGAGGCGCTACTCGAGACCCAGTACTTC
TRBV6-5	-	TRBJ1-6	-	CASSYSGPPYNSPLHF	TGTGCCAGCAGTTATTCAGGACCCCCCTATAATTCACCCCTCCACTTT
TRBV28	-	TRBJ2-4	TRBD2	CASSFQGWTRDPIAKNIQYF	TGTGCCAGCAGTTTCCAGGGTTGGACTAGGGACCCTATAGCCAAAAACATTCAGTACTTC
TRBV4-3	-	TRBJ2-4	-	CASSQDLSRGENIQYF	TGCGCCAGCAGCCAAGATCTTTCCAGGGGGGAAAACATTCAGTACTTC
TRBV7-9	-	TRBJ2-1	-	CASSSPTTYNEQFF	TGTGCCAGCAGCTCCCCGACTACTTACAATGAGCAGTTCTTC
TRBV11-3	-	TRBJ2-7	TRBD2	CASTEGGAGSGSYEQYF	TGTGCCAGCACCGAAGGGGGCGCCGGTAGCGGGAGCTACGAGCAGTACTTC
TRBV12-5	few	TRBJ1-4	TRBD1	CASGNTGTGGEKLFF	TGTGCTAGTGGAAATACCGGGACAGGAGGTGAAAAACTGTTTTTT
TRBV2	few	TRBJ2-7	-	CASSEGGAPYEQYF	TGTGCCAGCAGTGAAGGGGGAGCCCCCTACGAGCAGTACTTC
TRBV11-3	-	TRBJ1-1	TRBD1	CASSRDRSTEAFF	TGTGCCAGCAGCCGGGACAGGAGTACTGAAGCTTTCTTT
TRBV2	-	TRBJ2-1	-	CASSEETTGQFF	TGTGCCAGCAGTGAAGAGACAACAGGGCAGTTCTTC
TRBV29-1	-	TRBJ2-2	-	CSVLRDQNTGELFF	TGCAGCGTTCTACGGGACCAGAACACCGGGGAGCTGTTTTTT
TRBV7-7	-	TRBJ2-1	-	CASSLNERNEQFF	TGTGCTAGCAGCTTAAACGAGAGGAATGAGCAGTTCTTC
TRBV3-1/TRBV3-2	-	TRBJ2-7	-	CASSQGLRGQYF	TGTGCCAGCAGCCAAGGGCTTAGGGGGCAGTACTTC
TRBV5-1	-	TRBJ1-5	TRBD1	CASSLTGGEDQPQHF	TGCGCCAGCAGCTTGACAGGGGGCGAAGATCAGCCCCAGCATTTT
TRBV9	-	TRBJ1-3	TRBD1	CASSGTGGLGNTIYF	TGTGCCAGCAGTGGGACAGGGGGACTTGGAAACACCATATATTTT
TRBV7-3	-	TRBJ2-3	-	CASSESRGADTQYF	TGTGCCAGCAGCGAATCCAGAGGGGCGGATACGCAGTATTTT
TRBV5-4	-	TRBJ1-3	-	CASRRANTDTIYF	TGTGCCAGCAGACGGGCAAACACTGACACCATATATTTT
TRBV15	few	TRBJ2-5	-	CATSRAVPETQYF	TGTGCCACCAGCAGAGCAGTTCCGGAGACCCAGTACTTC
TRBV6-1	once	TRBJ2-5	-	CASSERVSTSDQYF	TGTGCCAGCAGTGAACGGGTCTCCACGAGCGACCAGTACTTC
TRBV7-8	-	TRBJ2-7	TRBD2	CASSFYRIPLAGGGYEQYF	TGTGCCAGCAGCTTCTACCGGATCCCTCTCGCGGGGGGGGGCTACGAGCAGTACTTC
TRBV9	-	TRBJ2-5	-	CASSDPRQETQYF	TGTGCCAGCAGCGACCCCCGACAAGAGACCCAGTACTTC
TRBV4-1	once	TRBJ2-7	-	CASSQVSGSYEQYF	TGCGCCAGCAGCCAAGTTTCAGGGTCCTACGAGCAGTACTTC